This TCR beta chain was retrieved from a study of OX40 agonist ivuxolimab in advanced cancers. As for the study in general: The patients received agonistic anti-OX40 (CD134) antibody ivuxolimab.

Repertoires were generated with immunoSEQ multiplex PCR, while TCRdb's copy carries only in-frame clones and drops some. The sample carries roughly 70,000 clones, approximately 83% recorded once. The CDR3 consists of 13 residues. Trimming left V 1 base short and J 5 bases short, with 6 bases between. Germline CDR1 reads LGHNA; CDR2 reads YSLEER. The clonotype was recovered from an adult with an advanced solid tumor such as melanoma, head and neck, liver or kidney cancer. The chain uses TRBV4-3 and TRBJ1-5; no clear D gene. This material consisted of CD4+ or CD8+ T cells sorted from blood, taken in a trial of the OX40 agonist ivuxolimab. In DNA, the CDR3 is TGCGCCAGCAGCCAAGCTGGAGATCAGCCCCAGCATTTT. Its translation is CASSQAGDQPQHF.